This T cell receptor (beta chain) derives from a study of Ad26.COV2.S vaccination and SARS-CoV-2 variants. This clone was picked up a small number of times. Profiled with immunoSEQ multiplex PCR; TCRdb holds only in-frame clones, not every one. Of roughly 400,000 clones in the sample, about 92% were seen once. Treatment in this sample: around 19 received Ad26.COV2.S at low or high dose, single or two shots; about 5 received placebo; per-sample allocation not given. At day 63 after the first vaccine or placebo injection, samples were drawn. This CDR3 spans 14 amino acids. Between the trimmed V and J ends, which lost 5 bases and 0 bases, there was a span of 10 bases. CDR1 is MNHEY and CDR2 is SMNVEV in the germline V gene (reference sequence).

The chain recombines TRBV27 with TRBJ1-1; D may be TRBD1 (5 bases). The starting material was peripheral blood, obtained in a trial of Ad26.COV2.S vaccine versus placebo. The sequence derives from a person between 18 and 60 years old who received the Ad26.COV2.S COVID-19 vaccine or a placebo. The CDR3 DNA is TGTGCCAGCAGTCCCAGACAGCTGAACACTGAAGCTTTCTTT. It specifies CASSPRQLNTEAFF.